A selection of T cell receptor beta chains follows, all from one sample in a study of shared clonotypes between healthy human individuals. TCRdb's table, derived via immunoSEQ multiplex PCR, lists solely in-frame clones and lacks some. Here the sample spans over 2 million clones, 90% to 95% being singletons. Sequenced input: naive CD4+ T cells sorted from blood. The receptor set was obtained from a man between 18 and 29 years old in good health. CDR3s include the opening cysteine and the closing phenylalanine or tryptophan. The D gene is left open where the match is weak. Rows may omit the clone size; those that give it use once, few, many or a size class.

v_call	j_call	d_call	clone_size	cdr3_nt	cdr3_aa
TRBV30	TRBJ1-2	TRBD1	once	TGTGCCTGGAGTGTACGCAGGGGGGATTATGGCTACACCTTC	CAWSVRRGDYGYTF
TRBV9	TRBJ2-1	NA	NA	TGTGCCAGCAGCGTATCCCCCACTAATGAGCAGTTCTTC	CASSVSPTNEQFF
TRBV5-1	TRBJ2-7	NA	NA	TGCGCCAGCAGCCTTGAAGGGGCCGAGCAGTACTTC	CASSLEGAEQYF
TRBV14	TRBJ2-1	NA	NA	TGTGCCAGCAGCCCAAGACTAGGTTCAATTTACAATGAGCAGTTCTTC	CASSPRLGSIYNEQFF
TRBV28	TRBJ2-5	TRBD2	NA	TGTGCCAGCAGCCGGGGGGTGGAGACCCAGTACTTC	CASSRGVETQYF
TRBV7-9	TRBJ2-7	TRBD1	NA	TGTGCCAGCAGGAAAGACAGGGGTGAGCAGTACTTC	CASRKDRGEQYF
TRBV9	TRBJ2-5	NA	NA	TGTGCCAGCACCTCACGGGAGGGGGCCCAAGAGACCCAGTACTTC	CASTSREGAQETQYF
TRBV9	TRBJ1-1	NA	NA	TGTGCCAGCAGCGTGAACACGGTCACTGAAGCTTTCTTT	CASSVNTVTEAFF
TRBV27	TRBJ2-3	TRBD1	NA	TGTGCCAGCAGTTCTCCGGGACAGGCTTTAGATACGCAGTATTTT	CASSSPGQALDTQYF
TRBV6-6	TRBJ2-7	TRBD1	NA	TGTGCCAGCAGTACGACAGGGAAAAGCTCCTACGAGCAGTACTTC	CASSTTGKSSYEQYF
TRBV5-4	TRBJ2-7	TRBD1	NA	TGTGCCACCCAGGGACAGGGGCTGGACGAGCAGTACTTC	CATQGQGLDEQYF
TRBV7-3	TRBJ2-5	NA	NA	TGTGCCAGCAGCTTAGCCAGGGAAGAGACCCAGTACTTC	CASSLAREETQYF
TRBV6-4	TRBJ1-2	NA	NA	TGTGCCAGCAGTGACCAAGGGAACGGCTACACCTTC	CASSDQGNGYTF
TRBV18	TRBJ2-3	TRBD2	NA	TGTGCCAGCTCACCTTACCCCGGGACTAGCGGGGGCCGAGATACGCAGTATTTT	CASSPYPGTSGGRDTQYF
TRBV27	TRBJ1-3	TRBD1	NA	TGTGCCAGCAGTGCGACAGGGATCGCTGGAAACACCATATATTTT	CASSATGIAGNTIYF
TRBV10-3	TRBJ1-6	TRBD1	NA	TGTGCCATCAGAGGACAGGGGGGGAATTCACCCCTCCACTTT	CAIRGQGGNSPLHF